The sequence of this TCR beta chain was determined in a study of T cells in Graves' hyperthyroidism and ophthalmopathy. The CDR3 consists of 15 residues. Trimming cost V 5 bases and J 2 bases, with 16 bases left between them. CDR1 and CDR2 (germline): MDHEN, SYDVKM. This clonotype appeared many times. TCR beta CDR3 sequences were amplified from RNA transcripts. First-round RT-PCR with HTBI primers amplified the TCR CDR3 region. TCRdb ran MiXCR on the multiplex PCR reads and lists one entry per CDR3 protein. The sample yields about 700,000 distinct CDR3 sequences, around 15% seen once. The sequenced sample was blood. This chain uses TRBV28 with TRBJ2-7; tentative D call: TRBD2 (5 bases). This receptor was taken from a woman aged 18 to 35 with Graves' hyperthyroidism. The CDR3 spells CASSPLNEGPYEQYF. CDR3 nucleotide sequence: TGTGCCAGCAGTCCCCTTAACGAGGGCCCCTACGAGCAGTACTTC.